The clone carrying this T cell receptor (beta chain) is classed as medium-sized. The TCR library was built from RNA with a 3' RACE protocol and unique molecular identifiers. TCRdb re-called the 3' RACE reads through MiXCR, storing one row per CDR3 protein. The sample records around 3,900 distinct CDR3 sequences, about 5% being singletons. The entry originates in a study of HIV-infected children after antiretroviral therapy interruption. The CDR3 has 15 residues. With V trimmed by 0 bases and J by 1 base, 3 bases remained unmatched. Germline V lookup: CDR1 SGHKS, CDR2 YYEKEE (reference sequence). Treatment described: PENTA 11 planned treatment interruption arm or continuous ART arm.

The V and J genes are TRBV5-5 and TRBJ1-1; 7 bases are shared with TRBD1. The TCR was taken from a pool of human donors with HIV. This material consisted of CD45RO+ CD8+ T cells from PBMCs, pooled from several time points, taken from a donor given antiretroviral therapy, either interrupted or continuous. The subset denotes: memory CD8+ CD45RO+ CD45RA- T cells. The CDR3 coding sequence is TGTGCCAGCAGCTTGGTCGGACAGGCGAACACTGAAGCTTTCTTT. This gives the protein CASSLVGQANTEAFF. Complete variable domain (other parts from reference TRBV5-5 and TRBJ1-1): DAGVTQSPTHLIKTRGQQVTLRCSPISGHKSVSWYQQVLGQGPQFIFQYYEKEERGRGNFPDRFSARQFPNYSSELNVNALLLGDSALYLCASSLVGQANTEAFFGQGTRLTVV.